The T cell receptor beta chain under discussion was sequenced for a study of shared clonotypes between healthy human individuals. Study-level findings and limits: Inspection by rarefaction showed sorted-subset sequencing to be incomplete despite large depth.

Within Nashville, Tennessee resided all donors, each a Caucasian adult. With regard to this clone: Antigen: not known.

Between the trimmed V and J ends, which lost 3 bases and 0 bases, there was a span of 8 bases. The germline V gene encodes CDR1 MGHRA and CDR2 YSYEKL. This CDR3 spans 15 amino acids. TCRdb's copy holds only in-frame clones and misses some; the assay was immunoSEQ multiplex PCR. The sample carries under 2.5 million clones, about nine tenths recorded once. The rearrangement joins TRBV4-1 to TRBJ1-4; D is ambiguous. The TCR comes from a man younger than 35 in good health. Some clones in this sample may be carry-over from other donors' samples. The specimen was naive CD4+ T cells from PBMCs. Subset: CD45RA+ positively selected. The CDR3 here is CASSQLGTTNEKLFF. The CDR3 DNA reads TGCGCCAGCAGCCAGCTAGGGACAACTAATGAAAAACTGTTTTTT.